This T cell receptor (beta chain) was documented in a study of blood T cell repertoires in COVID-19. Study-wide context: PBMCs, B-cell-depleted T cells, or T cells were the source of the cDNA or gDNA that made up the material.

This clone was counted once. The authors' processing: Cell counts per sample came from amplifying reference gene primers. TCRdb keeps only in-frame clones here, not all; method: immunoSEQ multiplex PCR. V and J calls and clone size are given by that table; D and trimming were obtained from the DNA. The sample has 20,000 to 30,000 clones, about nine tenths seen once. The CDR3 is made up of 15 amino acids. The J segment lost 6 bases and the V segment lost 6 bases, leaving 12 bases of the junction unmatched. Germline values: CDR1 LNHDA, CDR2 SQIVND (reference sequence). Sequencing was done on a sample of peripheral blood. J is TRBJ2-3 and V is TRBV19, with 7 bases aligning to TRBD1. The TCR originated in a human donor in a cohort sampled during active COVID-19. The CDR3 spells CASRREGGRLDTQYF. CDR3 DNA: TGTGCCAGTAGACGGGAAGGGGGCCGTCTGGATACGCAGTATTTT.